The clone carrying this T cell receptor beta chain came up a few times. Its matching antigen is unknown. The data derive from a study of T cell repertoires in cytomegalovirus infection. Study context: Public TCR beta signatures indicated both CMV infection and matching HLA type.

TCRdb fed the reads into MiXCR, producing one record per CDR3 protein. The data contain 300,000 to 400,000 distinct CDR3 sequences, roughly 20% of them seen just once; the ten biggest clones take up 8.5% to 10%. The germline V and J ends were trimmed by 11 bases and 3 bases, with 28 bases remaining between them. Germline CDR1 and CDR2: MNHEY and SVGEGT. This CDR3 has 17 residues. Study-wide results and caveats: CMV-specific TCR beta clonotypes restricted by HLA-C dominated the ex vivo response. Cumulated frequencies of public TCR beta families served to identify carriers of CMV plus the relevant HLA.

The receptor was isolated from a human donor in good health (CMV status not recorded). Some clones in this sample may be carry-over from other donors' samples. Sequenced: PBMCs. This chain uses TRBV6-2 or TRBV6-3 with TRBJ2-5, with a weak D call TRBD1 (6 bases). The CDR3 bases are TGTGCCTCAACCGACAGGCCCAGCGACCCAACGAAAGAGACCCAGTACTTC. Translation: CASTDRPSDPTKETQYF.